These 20 T cell receptor beta chains came from one sample sequenced in a study of T cell responses to AZD1222 COVID-19 vaccine. Only in-frame clones appear in the TCRdb table, and some are missing; sequencing was by immunoSEQ multiplex PCR. The data hold some 150,000 clones, with 88% observed a single time. Sample: peripheral blood, taken 28 days after the second AZD1222 dose. The source of these receptors is an adult who received the AZD1222 COVID-19 vaccine.

The CDR3 spells CASGTYEQYF. The CDR3 DNA follows: TGTGCCAGCGGAACCTACGAGCAGTACTTC. The chain has TRBV7-2 and TRBJ2-7, with D unresolved. The CDR3 consists of 10 residues. Trimming removed 8 bases at V and 2 bases at J, with 4 bases between. The germline gives CDR1 SGHTA, CDR2 FQGNSA.

CDR3 amino acids: CAISAGTSVSNQPQHF. The CDR3 DNA is TGTGCCATCAGTGCCGGGACGAGCGTAAGCAATCAGCCCCAGCATTTT. V is TRBV10-3 and J is TRBJ1-5; maybe TRBD1 (5 bases). The CDR3 sequence is 16 residues long. Trimming removed 4 bases from V and 1 base from J, with 14 bases in between. Germline CDR1 is ENHRY and CDR2 is SYGVKD.

The chain couples TRBV15 to TRBJ1-2; D possibly corresponds to TRBD1 (5 bases). Germline CDR1 is LNHNV and CDR2 is YYDKDF (reference sequence). The V end was cut by 0 bases, the J end by 8 bases, with 13 bases between. The CDR3 covers 14 residues. The CDR3 here is CATSRDPQGWGYTF. The CDR3 coding sequence is TGTGCCACCAGCAGAGATCCGCAGGGATGGGGCTACACCTTC.

CDR3 residues: CASSLRGTGGYEQFF. The DNA of the CDR3 is TGTGCCAGCAGCTTAAGGGGGACAGGGGGCTATGAGCAGTTCTTC. The chain links TRBV7-2 to TRBJ2-1; 12 positions agree with TRBD1. The CDR3 covers 15 residues. With V trimmed by 2 bases and J by 8 bases, 4 bases remained unmatched. The germline CDR1 and CDR2 sequences are SGHTA and FQGNSA. Full variable domain (rest looked up from reference TRBV7-2 and TRBJ2-1): GAGVSQSPSNKVTEKGKDVELRCDPISGHTALYWYRQSLGQGLEFLIYFQGNSAPDKSGLPSDRFSAERTGGSVSTLTIQRTQQEDSAVYLCASSLRGTGGYEQFFGPGTRLTVL.

This chain connects TRBV19 to TRBJ2-4; D is perhaps TRBD1 (6 bases). V lost 0 bases to trimming and J lost 11 bases, with 11 bases between them. The germline gives CDR1 LNHDA, CDR2 SQIVND (reference sequence). The CDR3 length is 13 residues. The CDR3 nucleotides read TGTGCCAGTAGTATAGAGGTTAGACAGGTTCAGTACTTC. It translates to CASSIEVRQVQYF.

This chain joins TRBV14 and TRBJ2-1; perhaps TRBD2 as D (5 bases). V was pared by 2 bases and J by 7 bases, with 15 bases between. The CDR3 runs 15 residues. Germline CDR1 and CDR2: SGHDN and FVKESK. As DNA, the CDR3 is TGTGCCAGCAGCCAAATAGGGCTGTCGGGGAATGAGCAGTTCTTC. It encodes CASSQIGLSGNEQFF.

This chain uses TRBV3-1 (or the pseudogene TRBV3-2) with TRBJ2-3; 7 positions match TRBD2. Trimming removed 4 bases from V and 8 bases from J; junction bases left unmatched: 18. From germline, CDR1 is LGHDT and CDR2 YNNKEL (reference sequence). This CDR3 contains 17 residues. The CDR3 spells CASSLGSRRGPGGTQYF. The CDR3 region has the DNA TGTGCCAGCAGCCTAGGTAGTCGGCGGGGCCCGGGAGGTACGCAGTATTTT.

The CDR3, as DNA: TGTGCCAGCGGCCGACAGGGGGCTTTGGATCAGCCCCAGCATTTT. Translating it yields CASGRQGALDQPQHF. The rearrangement links TRBV27 to TRBJ1-5; 10 positions match TRBD1. Germline loops: CDR1 MNHEY, CDR2 SMNVEV (reference sequence). CDR3 length equals 15 residues. V was pared by 8 bases and J by 5 bases, with 9 bases of the junction left unmatched.

The V and J genes are TRBV12-3 or TRBV12-4 and TRBJ2-5, with TRBD2 as a possible D gene (5 bases). Trimming pared 3 bases from V and 5 bases from J, leaving 10 bases between. This CDR3 spans 13 amino acids. The CDR3 here is CASSFRRRETQYF. CDR3 DNA: TGTGCCAGCAGTTTTAGGCGGAGGGAGACCCAGTACTTC.

The chain is built from TRBV25-1 and TRBJ1-5; TRBD1 is a possible D gene (6 bases). Trimming took 5 bases from V and 7 from J, leaving 18 bases between them. Germline V CDR1 and CDR2: MGHDK, SYGVNS. This CDR3 spans 15 amino acids. CDR3 amino acids: CASSTRRGGLQPQHF. CDR3 in DNA: TGTGCCAGCAGTACCCGCAGGGGCGGCCTGCAGCCCCAGCATTTT.

This clone has only one observation. The DNA of the CDR3 is TGTGCCAGCAGTTACTCAACAGATATGAACACTGAAGCTTTCTTT. The encoded protein is CASSYSTDMNTEAFF. The chain has TRBV6-2 or TRBV6-3 and TRBJ1-1; the D is unclear. Per germline, CDR1 MNHEY and CDR2 SVGEGT. The CDR3 loop spans 15 amino acids. The germline V and J ends were trimmed by 0 bases and 0 bases, with 8 bases remaining between them.

V usage is TRBV20-1 and J usage is TRBJ1-2; D gene unclear. The germline gives CDR1 DFQATT, CDR2 SNEGSKA (reference sequence). There are 10 residues in the CDR3. Trimming cost V 0 bases and J 8 bases, with 4 bases left between them. The CDR3 reads CSAREGGYTF. The CDR3, as DNA: TGCAGTGCTAGAGAAGGGGGCTACACCTTC.

The chain's CDR3 is CAWSDGQGADTQYF. CDR3 nucleotide sequence: TGTGCCTGGAGTGACGGGCAGGGAGCAGATACGCAGTATTTT. The chain combines TRBV30 with TRBJ2-3; D assignment may be TRBD1 or TRBD2 (5 bases each). The CDR3 has 14 amino acids. Germline values: CDR1 GTSNPN, CDR2 SVGIG (reference sequence). The germline V and J ends were trimmed by 1 base and 4 bases, with 12 bases remaining between them.

This chain connects TRBV12-3 or TRBV12-4 to TRBJ1-2; the D is unclear. The V end lost 3 bases, the J end lost 8 bases, and 13 bases lay between the germline ends. The CDR3 spans 13 residues. CDR3 in DNA: TGTGCCAGCAGTTTGGCAGAAGCGGAGGGCTACACCTTC. Translation: CASSLAEAEGYTF.

This chain connects TRBV4-3 to TRBJ1-2; TRBD1 is a possible D gene (5 bases). Trimming removed 1 base at V and 1 base at J, with 10 bases between. The CDR3 covers 15 residues. CDR1 is LGHNA and CDR2 is YSLEER in the germline V gene. The CDR3 DNA reads TGCGCCAGCAGCCAAGGACAGATTCTTAACTATGGCTACACCTTC. It translates to CASSQGQILNYGYTF.

The chain links TRBV19 to TRBJ1-1; 7 nucleotides agree with TRBD1. CDR3 size: 15 residues. The V gene's germline CDR1 is LNHDA and CDR2 SQIVND (reference sequence). The V and J ends lost 0 bases and 5 bases, in that order; junction bases with no gene match: 6. In DNA form, the CDR3 reads TGTGCCAGTAGTATAGATAACAGGGGATGGACTGAAGCTTTCTTT. It encodes CASSIDNRGWTEAFF.

The chain carries TRBV30 and TRBJ1-1; D gene uncertain. Per germline, CDR1 GTSNPN and CDR2 SVGIG (reference sequence). CDR3 size: 12 residues. Trimming pared 3 bases from V and 4 bases from J, leaving 9 bases between. CDR3 protein: CAWSEGFTEAFF. The CDR3 bases are TGTGCCTGGAGCGAAGGGTTCACTGAAGCTTTCTTT.

The V and J genes are TRBV6-4 and TRBJ2-2; weak D call: TRBD1 (6 bases). The germline gives CDR1 MRHNA, CDR2 SNTAGT. The CDR3 is 16 amino acids. Trimming took 3 bases from V and 0 from J, leaving 11 bases between them. The CDR3: CASSDTGTTNTGELFF. CDR3 in DNA: TGTGCCAGCAGTGATACCGGGACAACGAACACCGGGGAGCTGTTTTTT.

The J gene is TRBJ1-1, the V gene TRBV27, with TRBD1 matching over 9 bases. This CDR3 has 17 amino acids. Germline CDR1 is MNHEY and CDR2 is SMNVEV (reference sequence). Trimming cost V 4 bases and J 6 bases; bases outside gene matches: 15. The CDR3: CASSWVVPGQGSPEAFF. The DNA for the CDR3 is TGTGCCAGCAGTTGGGTTGTGCCGGGACAGGGATCCCCTGAAGCTTTCTTT.

The chain employs TRBV4-3 and TRBJ1-2; D not certain. Germline V gene lookup returns CDR1 LGHNA and CDR2 YSLEER. The CDR3 is made up of 16 amino acids. Trimming shortened V by 0 bases and J by 4 bases, and 15 bases separated the two germline ends. This chain's CDR3 is CASSQDLRQSSYGYTF. For the CDR3, the DNA is TGCGCCAGCAGCCAAGATCTCCGGCAGTCCAGCTATGGCTACACCTTC.